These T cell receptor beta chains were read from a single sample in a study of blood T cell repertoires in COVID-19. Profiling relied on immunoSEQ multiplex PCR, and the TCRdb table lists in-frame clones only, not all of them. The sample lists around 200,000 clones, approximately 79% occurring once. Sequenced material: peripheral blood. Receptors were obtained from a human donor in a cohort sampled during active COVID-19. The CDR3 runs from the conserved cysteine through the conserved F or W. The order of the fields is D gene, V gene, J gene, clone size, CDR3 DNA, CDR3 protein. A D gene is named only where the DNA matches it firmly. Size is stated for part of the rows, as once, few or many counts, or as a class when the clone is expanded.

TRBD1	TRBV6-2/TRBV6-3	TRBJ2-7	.	TGTGCCAGCAGTACTGCCCACCGGGACAGGCCCTATGAGCAGTACTTC	CASSTAHRDRPYEQYF
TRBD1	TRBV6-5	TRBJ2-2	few	TGTGCCAGCAGTTCCCAGGGGGACGGGGAGCTGTTTTTT	CASSSQGDGELFF
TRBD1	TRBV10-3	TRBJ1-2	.	TGTGCCATCAGCGCGACAGGGACTAACTATGGCTACACCTTC	CAISATGTNYGYTF
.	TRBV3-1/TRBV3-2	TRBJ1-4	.	TGTGCCAGCAGCCAAAGGACATGGAATGAAAAACTGTTTTTT	CASSQRTWNEKLFF
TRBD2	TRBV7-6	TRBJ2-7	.	TGTGCCAGCAGCTTAGCACTAGCGGGAGGCACCGAGCAGTACTTC	CASSLALAGGTEQYF
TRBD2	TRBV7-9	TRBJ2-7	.	TGTGCCAGCAGCTTAGTGGTAGCGGGCAGCTCCTACGAGCAGTACTTC	CASSLVVAGSSYEQYF
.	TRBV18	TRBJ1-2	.	TGTGCCAGCTCACCATACTCAGGGTCCCATGGCTACACCTTC	CASSPYSGSHGYTF
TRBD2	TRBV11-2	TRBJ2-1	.	TGTGCCAGCAGCTCTAGATTAGCGGGAGGGTACAATGAGCAGTTCTTC	CASSSRLAGGYNEQFF
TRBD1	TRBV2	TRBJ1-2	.	TGTGCCAGCACCGGACCCGGGACAGTTGCTAACTATGGCTACACCTTC	CASTGPGTVANYGYTF
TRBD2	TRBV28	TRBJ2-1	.	TGTGCCAGCAGACTAGCGGGAGGGGATTACAATGAGCAGTTCTTC	CASRLAGGDYNEQFF
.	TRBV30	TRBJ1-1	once	TGTGCCTGGAGTCGGAGCGGGGGGCTTACTGAAGCTTTCTTT	CAWSRSGGLTEAFF
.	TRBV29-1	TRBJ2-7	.	TGCAGCGTTGGCCGGCGGGTGAGCTCCTACGAGCAGTACTTC	CSVGRRVSSYEQYF
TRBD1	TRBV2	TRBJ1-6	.	TGTGCCAGCAGACAACAGGGGGCAGGTTCACCCCTCCACTTT	CASRQQGAGSPLHF
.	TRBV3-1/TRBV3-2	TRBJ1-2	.	TGTGCCAGCAGCCAAGATCCTGCGGGCAGGGGCAACTATGGCTACACCTTC	CASSQDPAGRGNYGYTF
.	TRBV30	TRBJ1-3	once	TGTGCCTGGGATACGGGGGTAATCTCTGGAAACACCATATATTTT	CAWDTGVISGNTIYF
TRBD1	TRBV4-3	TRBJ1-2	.	TGCGCCAGCAGCCACCATCCTCCGGGACAGGGGGACTATGGCTACACCTTC	CASSHHPPGQGDYGYTF
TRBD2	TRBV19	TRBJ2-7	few	TGTGCCAGTAAGACTAGCGGGGCCTCCTACGAGCAGTACTTC	CASKTSGASYEQYF
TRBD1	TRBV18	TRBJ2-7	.	TGTGCCAGCTCACCACTCACTCGGGACAGGGGGTCCTACGAGCAGTACTTC	CASSPLTRDRGSYEQYF
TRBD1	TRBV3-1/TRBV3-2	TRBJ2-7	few	TGTGCCAGCAGCCAAGCCGGGACAGCGTACGAGCAGTACTTC	CASSQAGTAYEQYF
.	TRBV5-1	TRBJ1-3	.	TGCGCCAGCAGCTTAACTACCAGCTCTGGAAACACCATATATTTT	CASSLTTSSGNTIYF
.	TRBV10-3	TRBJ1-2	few	TGTGCCATCAGTGGGTACAGGCAATATGGCTACACCTTC	CAISGYRQYGYTF
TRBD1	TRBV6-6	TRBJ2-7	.	TGTGCCAGCAGTCGTCAGGAGCTAATCCGGGACAGGGTCTACGAGCAGTACTTC	CASSRQELIRDRVYEQYF
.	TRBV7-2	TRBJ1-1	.	TGTGCCAGCAGACCCACCGTCAGGGGCGGAGGCACTGAAGCTTTCTTT	CASRPTVRGGGTEAFF
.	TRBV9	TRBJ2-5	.	TGTGCCAGCAGCGTAAAGGGGGTAGGACAAGAGACCCAGTACTTC	CASSVKGVGQETQYF
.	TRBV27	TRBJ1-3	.	TGTGCCAGCAGTTTACAATTGCCCAGCTCTGGAAACACCATATATTTT	CASSLQLPSSGNTIYF
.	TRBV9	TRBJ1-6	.	TGTGCCAGCAGCGCCGGAGTAGACGGGGTAGGTTCACCCCTCCACTTT	CASSAGVDGVGSPLHF
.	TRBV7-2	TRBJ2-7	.	TGTGCCAGCAGCTCCCTAGCGTTCTCCTACGAGCAGTATTTC	CASSSLAFSYEQYF
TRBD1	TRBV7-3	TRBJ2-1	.	TGTGCCAGCAGCCGGGGACAGGGGGCCCCGAATGAGCAGTTCTTC	CASSRGQGAPNEQFF
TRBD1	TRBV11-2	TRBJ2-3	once	TGTGCCAGCAGCCCCCGAGGGACAGGGTTAGATACGCAGTATTTT	CASSPRGTGLDTQYF
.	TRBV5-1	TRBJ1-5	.	TGCGCCAGCAGCTTGGGGCCGGGGGAACTCCAGCCCCAGCATTTT	CASSLGPGELQPQHF
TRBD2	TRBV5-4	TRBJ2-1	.	TGTGCCAGCAGCTTATCCCTAGCGGGAGGGCCCTTAGGTTTAAATGAGCAGTTCTTC	CASSLSLAGGPLGLNEQFF
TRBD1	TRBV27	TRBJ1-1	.	TGTGCCAGCAGGGTTAGGGGGCTGAACACTGAAGCTTTCTTT	CASRVRGLNTEAFF
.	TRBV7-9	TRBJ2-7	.	TGTGCCAGCAGCTTAGCGACAGGACCCTACGAGCAGTACTTC	CASSLATGPYEQYF
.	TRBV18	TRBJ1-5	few	TGTGCCAGCTCACCAGGCAGTCAGCCCCAGCATTTT	CASSPGSQPQHF
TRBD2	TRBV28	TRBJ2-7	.	TGTGCCAGCAGTTTAGCTAGCGGGACCTACGAGCAGTACTTC	CASSLASGTYEQYF
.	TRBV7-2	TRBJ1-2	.	TGTGCCAGCAGCTTCGGGACATTCTATGGCTACACCTTC	CASSFGTFYGYTF
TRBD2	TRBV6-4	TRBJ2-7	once	TGTGCCAGCAGGGGGACTAGCGGTTCCTACGAGCAGTACTTC	CASRGTSGSYEQYF
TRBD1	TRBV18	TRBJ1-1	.	TGTGCCAGCTCACCACCCCTCCGGACAGGGGGCACTGAAGCTTTCTTT	CASSPPLRTGGTEAFF
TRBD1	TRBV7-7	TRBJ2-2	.	TGTGCCAGCGCTCCCGACAGGGTTCCAACCGGGGAGCTGTTTTTT	CASAPDRVPTGELFF
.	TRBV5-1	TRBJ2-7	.	TGCGCCAGCAGGAGGAGAGGTTCAGACTCCTACGAGCAGTACTTC	CASRRRGSDSYEQYF
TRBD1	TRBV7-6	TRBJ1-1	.	TGTGCCAGCAGCTCAAGGACAGGGGGGCACAGAGGAAATGAAGCTTTCTTT	CASSSRTGGHRGNEAFF
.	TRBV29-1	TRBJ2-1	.	TGCAGCGTAGTAGGGGCCAACTACAATGAGCAGTTCTTC	CSVVGANYNEQFF
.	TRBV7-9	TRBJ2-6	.	TGTGCCGGCAAGGGGTCGACTGGGGCCAACGTCCTGACTTTC	CAGKGSTGANVLTF
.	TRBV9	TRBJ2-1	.	TGTGCCAGCAGTAGACTAGCCTACAATGAGCAGTTCTTC	CASSRLAYNEQFF
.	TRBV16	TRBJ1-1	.	TGTGCCAGCAGCCAATCGAGGCTGTCGACTTTCTTT	CASSQSRLSTFF
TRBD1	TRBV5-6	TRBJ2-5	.	TGTGCCAGCAGCCTGAGCACCTGGGACAGGGGCCTAACCCAGTACTTC	CASSLSTWDRGLTQYF
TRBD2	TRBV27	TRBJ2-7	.	TGTGCCAGTACCCTTCGGGGGGATACCTACGAGCAGTACTTC	CASTLRGDTYEQYF
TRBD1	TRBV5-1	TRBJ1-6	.	TGCGCCAGCAGCCGTGACAGGGTTGGCTCACCCCTCCACTTT	CASSRDRVGSPLHF
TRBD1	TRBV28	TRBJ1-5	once	TGTGCCAGCAGCGAAGGGGGGACAGGGGGGCAGCCCCAGCATTTT	CASSEGGTGGQPQHF
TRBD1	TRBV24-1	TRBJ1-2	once	TGTGCCACCAGTGACAAGGGACAGGGGCGCCAGCGGGATGGCTACACCTTC	CATSDKGQGRQRDGYTF
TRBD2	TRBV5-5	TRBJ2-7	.	TGTGCCAGCAGCTTGGTAGCGGGAGGAATCTACGAGCAGTACTTC	CASSLVAGGIYEQYF
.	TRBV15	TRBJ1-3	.	TGTGCCACCAGCAGAGGGAGCTCTGGAAACACCATATATTTT	CATSRGSSGNTIYF
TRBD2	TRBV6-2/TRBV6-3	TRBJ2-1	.	TGTGCCAGCAGTTACCGGACTAGCGGGAAAAATGAGCAGTTCTTC	CASSYRTSGKNEQFF
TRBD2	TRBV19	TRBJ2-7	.	TGTGCCAGTAGCGTCCCCCTGGGGGCTAGCGGGAGATTGTACGAGCAGTACTTC	CASSVPLGASGRLYEQYF
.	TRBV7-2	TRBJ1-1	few	TGTGCCAGCAGCCCCTACTTGAACACTGAAGCTTTCTTT	CASSPYLNTEAFF
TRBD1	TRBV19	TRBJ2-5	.	TGTGCCAGTAGTGCATCGGGACAGATAGAGACCCAGTACTTC	CASSASGQIETQYF
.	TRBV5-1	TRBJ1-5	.	TGCGCCAGCAGCTGGGAAGGGAGAGGGGGACGGGAACAGCCCCAGCATTTT	CASSWEGRGGREQPQHF